A selection of T cell receptor beta chains follows, all from one sample in a study of T cell repertoires in cytomegalovirus infection. TCRdb reprocessed the reads with MiXCR, giving one entry per CDR3 protein. The sample carries around 710,000 distinct CDR3 sequences, 29% recorded once. No antigen is known for these receptors. The specimen was cultured CD8+ T cells from PBMCs, collected from culture after CMV antigen stimulation. These receptor sequences come from a human donor in good health (CMV status not recorded). Some clones in this sample may be carry-over from other donors' samples. Both conserved end residues are part of each CDR3. The D gene is left open where the match is weak. Rows give clone size only sometimes, using once, few, many, or a class for an expanded clone.

d_call j_call v_call clone_size cdr3_nt cdr3_aa
TRBD1 TRBJ1-5 TRBV12-3/TRBV12-4 - TGTGCCAGCAGTGGGGGACAGTACAATCAGCCCCAGCATTTT CASSGGQYNQPQHF
- TRBJ1-2 TRBV12-3/TRBV12-4 few TGTGCCAGCAGTTTAGGCCGTCCGGGCTACACCTTC CASSLGRPGYTF
- TRBJ2-5 TRBV7-9 - TGTGCCAGCAGCGCCCCGGGCCCAATGTCCCAAGAGACCCAGTACTTC CASSAPGPMSQETQYF
TRBD1 TRBJ2-4 TRBV7-9 many TGTGCCAGCAGCTCCCGGGTGGGACAGGCTATAGCCAAAAACATTCAGTACTTC CASSSRVGQAIAKNIQYF
- TRBJ2-1 TRBV20-1 few TGCAGTGCTGGGCCATTCTACAGCAATGAGCAGTTCTTC CSAGPFYSNEQFF
- TRBJ1-1 TRBV6-2/TRBV6-3 - TGTGCCAGCAGCCCCCCCCGGGGGTCCGATAGCACTGAAGCTTTCTTT CASSPPRGSDSTEAFF
- TRBJ2-5 TRBV12-3/TRBV12-4 - TGTGCCAGCAATTCACTCGGTAGCCAAGAGACCCAGTACTTC CASNSLGSQETQYF
TRBD1 TRBJ2-7 TRBV2 - TGTGCCGGAAGACAGGGAACCTACGAGCAGTACTTC CAGRQGTYEQYF
- TRBJ2-1 TRBV19 few TGTGCCAGTAAGCCGAGTGGTCTTATCTCCTACAATGAGCAGTTCTTC CASKPSGLISYNEQFF
TRBD1 TRBJ1-6 TRBV28 few TGTGCCAGCAGACCTAGGGGGCTCGCACCCCTCCACTTT CASRPRGLAPLHF
TRBD2 TRBJ2-1 TRBV12-3/TRBV12-4 - TGTGCCAGCAGTTTCCCCCTAGCGGGGGGTAACAATGAGCAGTTCTTC CASSFPLAGGNNEQFF
- TRBJ1-1 TRBV19 - TGTGCCAGTAGTATATGGAGCGGGGGCGGCACTGAAGCTTTCTTT CASSIWSGGGTEAFF
TRBD2 TRBJ2-6 TRBV15 - TGTGCCACCTTAAACCGGTGGGCTAGCGGGGGGCTCTCTGGGGCCAACGTCCTGACTTTC CATLNRWASGGLSGANVLTF
- TRBJ1-6 TRBV27 few TGTGCCAGCAGCTGGGGAAGGGGTGGGTTTTCACCCCTCCACTTT CASSWGRGGFSPLHF
- TRBJ1-5 TRBV4-3 once TGCGCCAGCAGCCAAGGGCGGGGGGCGGCCAATCAGCCCCAGCATTTT CASSQGRGAANQPQHF
- TRBJ2-4 TRBV7-9 - TGTGCCAGCACCCCGGTGGAGGGGGCTGTCAAAAACATTCAGTACTTC CASTPVEGAVKNIQYF
- TRBJ1-6 TRBV12-5 - TGTGCTTCCAGCGGGATCTATAATTCACCCCTCCACTTT CASSGIYNSPLHF
TRBD1 TRBJ1-5 TRBV27 - TGTGCCAGCAGTCCGTGGACAGGGAATAGTCAGCCCCAGCATTTT CASSPWTGNSQPQHF
TRBD2 TRBJ2-1 TRBV10-3 - TGTGCCATCGATCCTAGCGGGGGGTATATGAGTGAGCAGTTCTTC CAIDPSGGYMSEQFF
TRBD1 TRBJ1-2 TRBV6-5 few TGTGCCAGCAGTTACTCGGTACCGGGACAGGGGATGGATGGCTACACCTTC CASSYSVPGQGMDGYTF
TRBD2 TRBJ2-2 TRBV19 - TGTGCCAGTAGTTCCCTAGCGGGAGAGGCCGGGGAGCTGTTTTTT CASSSLAGEAGELFF
TRBD2 TRBJ2-3 TRBV7-2 many TGTGCCAGCAGCTGGCGGGGGGCGAGTACAGATACGCAGTATTTT CASSWRGASTDTQYF
- TRBJ2-2 TRBV4-1 - TGTGCCAGCAGCCAAGAAATGGTACGCCCCGGGGAGCTGTTTTTT CASSQEMVRPGELFF
TRBD1 TRBJ2-2 TRBV4-1 once TGCGCCAGCAGCTGGGGGACAGGGGCCGGGGAGCTGTTTTTT CASSWGTGAGELFF
TRBD1 TRBJ2-7 TRBV19 few TGTGCCAGTAGTACGTGGGACAGGGCCTACGAGCAGTACTTC CASSTWDRAYEQYF
- TRBJ1-1 TRBV7-6 many TGTGCCAGCAGCCAATTCATAGGGGAAGACACTGAAGCTTTCTTT CASSQFIGEDTEAFF
- TRBJ2-3 TRBV4-1 - TGCGCCAGCAGCCAACATTGGACCGGGACACTCAGCACAGATACGCAGTATTTT CASSQHWTGTLSTDTQYF
- TRBJ1-2 TRBV5-6 - TGTGCCAGCAGCACGGGAACAGGGTTTTCCCATGGCTACACCTTC CASSTGTGFSHGYTF
TRBD2 TRBJ2-5 TRBV7-6 many TGTGCCAGCAGCCCGGGACTAGCGGGGGATCAAGAGACCCAGTACTTC CASSPGLAGDQETQYF
TRBD1 TRBJ2-2 TRBV27 few TGTGCCAGCAGCTTGACAGGGGGCCTAACCGGGGAGCTGTTTTTT CASSLTGGLTGELFF
- TRBJ1-2 TRBV6-6 - TGTGCCAGCAGTCAAAAAGGGGGAGACCAGATCTATGGCTACACCTTC CASSQKGGDQIYGYTF
- TRBJ2-5 TRBV6-1 few TGTGCCAGCAGTGAAGCTTGGGGCAGAGAGACCCAGTACTTC CASSEAWGRETQYF
- TRBJ1-4 TRBV19 - TGTGCCAGTAGAAAGGGGAGATCAACTAATGAAAAACTGTTTTTT CASRKGRSTNEKLFF
TRBD2 TRBJ2-5 TRBV28 - TGTGCCACCACGGGGGGGACGAGATACCAAGAGACCCAGTACTTC CATTGGTRYQETQYF
TRBD1 TRBJ2-7 TRBV10-3 - TGTGCCATCAGTGCACATACCCGGGACAGGGGCTACGAGCAGTACTTC CAISAHTRDRGYEQYF
TRBD2 TRBJ2-3 TRBV12-3/TRBV12-4 once TGTGCCAGCAGTCGACTAGCGTCCACCACAGATACGCAGTATTTT CASSRLASTTDTQYF
- TRBJ2-1 TRBV27 - TGTGCCAGCAGTTCCAACACGGTACCCTACAATGAGCAGTTCTTC CASSSNTVPYNEQFF
- TRBJ1-1 TRBV28 few TGTGCCAGCAGTTTGAGGGGCCCCTATTTGAGCACTGAAGCTTTCTTT CASSLRGPYLSTEAFF
- TRBJ1-2 TRBV11-2 few TGTGCCAGCAGCTTAGGTACGGCTTATAACTATGGCTACACCTTC CASSLGTAYNYGYTF
- TRBJ1-3 TRBV7-2 few TGTGCCAGCAGCTTGCCCGAGTGGGGCATTGGAAACACCATATATTTT CASSLPEWGIGNTIYF
- TRBJ2-7 TRBV7-9 - TGTGCCAGCAGCGGTGGACACCAACCACGGGACGAGCAGTACTTC CASSGGHQPRDEQYF
- TRBJ2-1 TRBV29-1 few TGCAGCGTTGAGGGGGCTGGGGACAATGAGCAGTTCTTC CSVEGAGDNEQFF
- TRBJ2-3 TRBV5-4 once TGTGCCAGCAGCTTGGACCGGAGGGTGTCAGATACGCAGTATTTT CASSLDRRVSDTQYF
- TRBJ2-1 TRBV15 - TGTGCCACCATCAAAGGGGGGGACAGCTACAATGAGCAGTTCTTC CATIKGGDSYNEQFF
TRBD1 TRBJ2-6 TRBV12-3/TRBV12-4 few TGTGCCAGCAGGCCGGGACAGGGGTTTAGTAGGGCCAACGTCCTGACTTTC CASRPGQGFSRANVLTF
TRBD2 TRBJ2-1 TRBV6-1 - TGTGCCAGCAGTTCACCGGGACTAGCGGGGGCCTACAATGAGCAGTTCTTC CASSSPGLAGAYNEQFF
- TRBJ1-3 TRBV6-6 few TGTGCCAGCAGTTACTTTCCGGCAGCCCGGGCGAATGGAAACACCATATATTTT CASSYFPAARANGNTIYF
TRBD1 TRBJ1-4 TRBV27 once TGTGCCAGCAGGTCAGGGGGCTTTGAAAAACTGTTTTTT CASRSGGFEKLFF
- TRBJ1-2 TRBV5-1 - TGCGCCAGCAGCTTGGAGAAGGGGGCTAACTATGGCTACACCTTC CASSLEKGANYGYTF
- TRBJ1-1 TRBV11-3 few TGTGCCAGCAGCTTAGATCGACTCGGGGAAGCTTTCTTT CASSLDRLGEAFF
- TRBJ2-5 TRBV7-9 - TGTGCCAGCAGCTTAGACCGACGTGGTCGAGAGACCCAGTACTTC CASSLDRRGRETQYF
TRBD1 TRBJ2-3 TRBV27 - TGTGCCAGCAGCTTGACAGGGGCAGGAGATACGCAGTATTTT CASSLTGAGDTQYF
- TRBJ2-7 TRBV27 few TGTGCCAGCAGTTTCCTAGGGACCGCCGCCGAGCAGTACTTC CASSFLGTAAEQYF